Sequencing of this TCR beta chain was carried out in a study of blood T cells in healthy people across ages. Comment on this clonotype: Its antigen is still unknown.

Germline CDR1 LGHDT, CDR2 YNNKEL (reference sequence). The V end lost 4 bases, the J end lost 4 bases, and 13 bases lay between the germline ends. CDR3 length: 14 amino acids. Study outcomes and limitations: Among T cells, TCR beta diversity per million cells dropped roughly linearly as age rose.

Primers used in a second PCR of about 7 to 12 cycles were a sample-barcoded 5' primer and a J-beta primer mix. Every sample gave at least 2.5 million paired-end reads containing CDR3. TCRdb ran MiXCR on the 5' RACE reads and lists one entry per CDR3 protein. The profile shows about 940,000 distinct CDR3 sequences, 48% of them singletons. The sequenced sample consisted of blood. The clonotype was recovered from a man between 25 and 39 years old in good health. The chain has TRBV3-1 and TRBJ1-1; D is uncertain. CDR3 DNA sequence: TGTGCCAGCAGCCCGATCGGGGAGGGCACTGAAGCTTTCTTT. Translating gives CASSPIGEGTEAFF.